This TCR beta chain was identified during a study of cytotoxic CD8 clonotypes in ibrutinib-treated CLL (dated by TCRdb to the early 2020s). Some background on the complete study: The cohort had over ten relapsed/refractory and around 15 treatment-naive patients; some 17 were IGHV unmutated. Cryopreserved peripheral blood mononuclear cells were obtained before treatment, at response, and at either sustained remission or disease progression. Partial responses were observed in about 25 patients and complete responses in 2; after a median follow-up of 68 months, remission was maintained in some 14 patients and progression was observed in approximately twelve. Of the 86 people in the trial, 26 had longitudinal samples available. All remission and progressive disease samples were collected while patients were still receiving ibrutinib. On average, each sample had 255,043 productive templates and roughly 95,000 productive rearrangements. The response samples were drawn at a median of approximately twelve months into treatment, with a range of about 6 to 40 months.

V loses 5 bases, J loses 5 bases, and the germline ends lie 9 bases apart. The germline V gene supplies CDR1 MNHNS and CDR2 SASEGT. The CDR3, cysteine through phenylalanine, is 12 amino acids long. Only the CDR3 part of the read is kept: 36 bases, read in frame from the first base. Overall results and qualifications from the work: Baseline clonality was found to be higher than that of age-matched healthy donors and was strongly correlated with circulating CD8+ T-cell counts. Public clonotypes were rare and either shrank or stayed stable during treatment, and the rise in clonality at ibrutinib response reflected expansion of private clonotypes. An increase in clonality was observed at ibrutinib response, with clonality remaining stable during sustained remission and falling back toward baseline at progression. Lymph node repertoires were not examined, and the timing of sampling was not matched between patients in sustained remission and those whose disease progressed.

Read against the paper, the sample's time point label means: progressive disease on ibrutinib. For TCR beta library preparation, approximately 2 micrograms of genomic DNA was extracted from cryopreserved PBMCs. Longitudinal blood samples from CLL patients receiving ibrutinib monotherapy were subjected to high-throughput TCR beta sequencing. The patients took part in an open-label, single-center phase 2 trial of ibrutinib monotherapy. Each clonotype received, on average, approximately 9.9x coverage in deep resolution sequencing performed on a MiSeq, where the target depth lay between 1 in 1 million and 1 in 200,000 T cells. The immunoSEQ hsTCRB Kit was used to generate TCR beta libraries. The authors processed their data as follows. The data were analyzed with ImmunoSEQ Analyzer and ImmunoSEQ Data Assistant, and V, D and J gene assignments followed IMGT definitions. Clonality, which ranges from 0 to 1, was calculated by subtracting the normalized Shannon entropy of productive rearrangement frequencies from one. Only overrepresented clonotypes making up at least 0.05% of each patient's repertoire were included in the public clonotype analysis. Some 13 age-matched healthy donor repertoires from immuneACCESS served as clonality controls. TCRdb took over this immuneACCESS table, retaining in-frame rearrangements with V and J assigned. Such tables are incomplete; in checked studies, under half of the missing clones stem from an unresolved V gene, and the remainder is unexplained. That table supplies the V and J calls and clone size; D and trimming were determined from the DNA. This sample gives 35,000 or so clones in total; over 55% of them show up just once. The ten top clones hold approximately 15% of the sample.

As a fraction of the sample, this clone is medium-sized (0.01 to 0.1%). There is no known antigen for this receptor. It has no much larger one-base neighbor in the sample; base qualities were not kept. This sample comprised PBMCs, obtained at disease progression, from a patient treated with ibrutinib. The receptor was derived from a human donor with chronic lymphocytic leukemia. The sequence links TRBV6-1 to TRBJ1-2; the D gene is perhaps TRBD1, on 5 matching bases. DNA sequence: TGTGCCAGCAGTAGCCAGGGATATGGCTACACCTTC. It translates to CASSSQGYGYTF.